These 25 T cell receptor beta chains share one sample of origin, sequenced in a study of vaccination and CD4 T cells after COVID-19. The study sequenced cultured CD4+ T cell DNA using the Oncomine TCR Beta short-read assay. TCRdb independently ran MiXCR on the PCR reads; one entry per CDR3 protein. The profile shows thousands of distinct CDR3 sequences, more than 45% of them singletons. Treatment described: approximately nine-day PBMC culture with coronavirus spike peptide pools or control peptides (ViraFEST assay). Gathering of the CD4+ T cells, from the unexposed donor, took place before the COVID-19 pandemic (2011-2018). Antigen specificity for these receptors is unknown. Material: CD4+ T cells from blood, cultured in vitro. The receptor source for this set is a human donor in good health.

This chain uses TRBV12-3 or TRBV12-4 with TRBJ2-5, with 8 bases identical to TRBD2. V shed 4 bases and J 4 bases; nucleotides not matched to a gene: 8. This CDR3 spans 15 amino acids. CDR3 region: CASSSLTGGRETQYF. CDR3 DNA sequence: TGTGCCAGCAGTTCCCTTACGGGAGGGCGAGAGACCCAGTACTTC.

This clonotype has just one count. V and J are TRBV6-1 and TRBJ2-7, with 11 bases lining up with TRBD2. Germline lookup yields CDR1 MNHNS and CDR2 SASEGT. CDR3 length equals 18 residues. J lost 3 bases, V lost 6 bases, and 16 bases had no gene match. This CDR3 reads CASRKGTSGPRGIYEQYF. CDR3 nucleotides: TGTGCCAGCAGAAAAGGGACTAGCGGTCCGAGGGGAATCTACGAGCAGTACTTC.

In this sample, this clonotype turned up a few times. The rearrangement links TRBV6-4 to TRBJ1-1, with D uncertain. CDR3 size: 10 residues. V gave up 10 bases and J gave up 10 bases, with 13 bases separating them. Germline loops: CDR1 MRHNA, CDR2 SNTAGT. CDR3 nucleotides: TGTGCCACGGTCTATTTAGGAGCTTTCTTT. Translation: CATVYLGAFF.

The chain combines TRBV27 with TRBJ1-2, with 8 bases aligning to TRBD1. The trim removed 3 bases at V and 6 bases at J, leaving 9 bases unmatched. Germline V gene sequence: CDR1 MNHEY, CDR2 SMNVEV (reference sequence). CDR3 length: 15 residues. CDR3: CASSFWTGRLDGYTF. DNA of the CDR3: TGTGCCAGCAGTTTCTGGACAGGGAGGCTAGATGGCTACACCTTC.

This clonotype ranks as large. The gene calls are TRBV11-1 and TRBJ2-2; D is tentatively TRBD1 or TRBD2 (7 bases each). CDR1 SGHAT and CDR2 FQDESV come from the germline V gene (reference sequence). The CDR3 has 15 residues. Between the trimmed V and J ends, which lost 5 bases and 5 bases, there was a span of 15 bases. CDR3 sequence (DNA): TGTGCCAGCAGCCTTCACAGGGGAGGGACCGGGGAGCTGTTTTTT. Translating it yields CASSLHRGGTGELFF.

V and J are TRBV18 and TRBJ1-2; D might be TRBD1 (6 bases). The germline V gene encodes CDR1 KGHSH and CDR2 LQKENI. The CDR3 runs to 15 residues. V gave up 4 bases and J gave up 5 bases, with 17 bases separating them. For the CDR3, the DNA is TGTGCCAGCTCACGCCTGGGGGCAGAGGGGTATGGCTACACCTTC. Its translation: CASSRLGAEGYGYTF.

This clonotype was observed a few times. The chain carries TRBV20-1 and TRBJ1-2, with 7 bases lining up with TRBD1. Germline loops: CDR1 DFQATT, CDR2 SNEGSKA (reference sequence). V shed 5 bases and J 6 bases; nucleotides not matched to a gene: 3. The length of the CDR3 is 11 residues. Here the CDR3 DNA reads TGCAGTGCTTGGGGGACAGATGGCTACACCTTC. It specifies CSAWGTDGYTF.

This chain's CDR3 is CASSVMNTEAFF. CDR3 in DNA: TGCGCCAGCAGTGTGATGAACACTGAAGCTTTCTTT. The chain is built from TRBV10-2 and TRBJ1-1; unclear D gene. The CDR3 consists of 12 residues. CDR1 and CDR2 (germline): WSHSY, SAAADI. V was shortened by 4 bases and J by 0 bases, with 3 bases between the two germline ends.

V gene TRBV12-3 or TRBV12-4 combines with J gene TRBJ1-2; 8 nucleotides match TRBD1. With V trimmed by 2 bases and J by 5 bases, 16 bases remained unmatched. This CDR3 region has 18 residues. The CDR3 loop reads CASSLRIGRTGRRYGYTF. The CDR3 DNA reads TGTGCCAGCAGTTTAAGGATCGGGCGGACAGGGAGGCGATATGGCTACACCTTC.

The V call is TRBV6-5, the J call TRBJ2-1; D remains ambiguous. CDR1 and CDR2 (germline): MNHEY, SVGAGI. V lost 5 bases and J lost 7, with 15 bases in between. The CDR3 is 14 residues long. This CDR3 reads CASSPSTILNEQFF. Written as DNA, the CDR3 is TGTGCCAGCAGTCCCTCGACGATCTTGAATGAGCAGTTCTTC.

This chain links TRBV5-8 with TRBJ2-5, with 11 bases fitting TRBD2. The V segment lost 4 bases and the J segment 0 bases; nucleotides outside the gene matches: 2. Per the germline V gene, CDR1 is SGHTS and CDR2 is YDEGEE. The CDR3 runs to 15 residues. Here the CDR3 reads CASSRGLADQETQYF. The DNA for the CDR3 is TGTGCCAGCAGCAGGGGACTAGCGGACCAAGAGACCCAGTACTTC.

In its sample, this clonotype was seen a few times. V gene TRBV2 combines with J gene TRBJ1-5; D is unclear. V was clipped by 2 bases and J by 1 base, with 9 bases between them. The CDR3 length is 15 residues. Germline CDR1 reads SNHLY; CDR2 reads FYNNEI. CDR3 DNA: TGTGCCAGCAGTGAAAAGGGCAGGAGCAATCAGCCCCAGCATTTT. Its translation: CASSEKGRSNQPQHF.

This chain connects TRBV9 to TRBJ2-5, with TRBD2 matching over 10 bases. The CDR3 covers 15 residues. The ends lost 6 bases at V and 5 bases at J; junction bases unmatched: 10. Looked up from germline, CDR1 is SGDLS and CDR2 is YYNGEE. For the CDR3, the DNA is TGTGCCAGCACCATAGGGCTAGCGGGAGCGGAGACCCAGTACTTC. It specifies CASTIGLAGAETQYF.

The chain employs TRBV6-2 or TRBV6-3 and TRBJ1-1; D remains ambiguous. Germline V gene sequence: CDR1 MNHEY, CDR2 SVGEGT. The V end was cut by 7 bases, the J end by 0 bases, with 12 bases between. The CDR3 runs to 14 residues. CDR3 residues: CASIQRGLNTEAFF. The CDR3 nucleotides read TGTGCCAGCATCCAACGAGGGTTGAACACTGAAGCTTTCTTT.

V and J are TRBV11-2 and TRBJ1-2; possibly TRBD1 for D (6 bases). The CDR3 has 15 amino acids. V was trimmed by 3 bases and J by 2 bases, leaving 13 bases between them. CDR1 and CDR2 (germline): SGHAT, FQNNGV. CDR3 protein: CASSFPRGPNYGYTF. CDR3 DNA: TGTGCCAGCAGCTTCCCCAGGGGTCCGAACTATGGCTACACCTTC.

The rearrangement uses TRBV5-1 and TRBJ2-2, with D tentatively TRBD1 or TRBD2 (5 bases each). Per the germline V gene, CDR1 is SGHRS and CDR2 is YFSETQ. This CDR3 has 15 residues. Trimming pared 0 bases from V and 3 bases from J, leaving 9 bases between. The CDR3 is CASSLVWDDTGELFF. The DNA of the CDR3 is TGCGCCAGCAGCTTGGTTTGGGACGACACCGGGGAGCTGTTTTTT.

The CDR3 coding sequence is TGCAGCGCCACGGGGACTGGAAACACCATATATTTT. Translating it yields CSATGTGNTIYF. J is TRBJ1-3 and V is TRBV29-1; no clear D. The CDR3 is 12 residues long. V was trimmed by 7 bases and J by 2 bases, leaving 9 bases between them. Germline V gene data show CDR1 as SQVTM and CDR2 as ANQGSEA.

This clonotype was detected only a few times. The chain uses TRBV20-1 and TRBJ1-6; TRBD1 might be the D (6 bases). CDR1 is DFQATT and CDR2 is SNEGSKA in the germline V gene (reference sequence). V lost 6 bases and J lost 5, with 17 bases in between. The CDR3 runs 15 residues. The CDR3 DNA is TGCAGTGCCGTCCTTGGACAGTTAAATAATTCACCCCTCCACTTT. Amino acid sequence: CSAVLGQLNNSPLHF.

The V call is TRBV27, the J call TRBJ2-3; D might be TRBD1 or TRBD2, each matching 5 bases. The CDR3 spans 15 residues. V was cut by 5 bases and J by 2 bases, with 14 bases left in between. Looked up from germline, CDR1 is MNHEY and CDR2 is SMNVEV (reference sequence). As DNA, the CDR3 is TGTGCCAGCAGTCCCCGGGACCCCTACACAGATACGCAGTATTTT. It codes for CASSPRDPYTDTQYF.

The chain links TRBV27 to TRBJ1-2; the D gene is possibly TRBD1 (6 bases). This CDR3 has 13 amino acids. V lost 6 bases to trimming and J lost 2 bases, with 10 bases between them. Germline V gene lookup returns CDR1 MNHEY and CDR2 SMNVEV (reference sequence). The CDR3 protein is CASSLDRNYGYTF. The CDR3, as DNA: TGTGCCAGCAGCCTCGACAGGAACTATGGCTACACCTTC.

The V gene is TRBV4-1, the J gene TRBJ2-3; TRBD1 is a possible D gene (6 bases). Germline V CDR1 and CDR2: MGHRA, YSYEKL. This CDR3 region has 18 residues. Between the trimmed V and J ends, which lost 2 bases and 0 bases, there was a span of 18 bases. The CDR3 DNA sequence: TGCGCCAGCAGCCAAATCACAGGGACCATAACTAGCACAGATACGCAGTATTTT. Encoded protein: CASSQITGTITSTDTQYF.

The chain uses TRBV12-3 or TRBV12-4 and TRBJ1-1; D perhaps matches TRBD1 (6 bases). The CDR3 runs to 14 residues. The V end lost 6 bases, the J end lost 4 bases, and 15 bases lay between the germline ends. The CDR3 bases are TGTGCCAGCAGCCTACAGGGCGCTTCCACTGAAGCTTTCTTT. Translated, it gives CASSLQGASTEAFF.

This chain connects TRBV7-9 to TRBJ1-3, with D possibly being TRBD1 (6 bases). Trimming took 3 bases from V and 2 from J, leaving 11 bases between them. The CDR3 consists of 15 residues. CDR1 and CDR2 (germline): SEHNR, FQNEAQ (reference sequence). The CDR3 sequence is CASSFPPGAGNTIYF. In DNA, the CDR3 is TGTGCCAGCAGCTTCCCCCCAGGGGCTGGAAACACCATATATTTT.

The chain combines TRBV2 with TRBJ1-2; D unresolved. Germline V gene lookup returns CDR1 SNHLY and CDR2 FYNNEI. The CDR3 covers 12 residues. V dropped 0 bases and J dropped 1 base, with 0 bases sitting between them. As DNA, the CDR3 is TGTGCCAGCAGTGAAGCTAACTATGGCTACACCTTC. This codes for CASSEANYGYTF. Using reference TRBV2 and TRBJ1-2 for the parts outside the CDR3, the full variable domain is EPEVTQTPSHQVTQMGQEVILRCVPISNHLYFYWYRQILGQKVEFLVSFYNNEISEKSEIFDDQFSVERPDGSNFTLKIRSTKLEDSAMYFCASSEANYGYTFGSGTRLTVV.

The genes are TRBV6-1 and TRBJ2-7, with D tentatively TRBD1 (6 bases). Trimming took 2 bases from V and 10 from J, leaving 18 bases between them. This CDR3 region has 14 residues. CDR1 and CDR2 (germline): MNHNS, SASEGT. The CDR3 protein is CASSERDTRSPQYF. CDR3 DNA: TGTGCCAGCAGTGAAAGGGACACTCGATCTCCACAGTACTTC.